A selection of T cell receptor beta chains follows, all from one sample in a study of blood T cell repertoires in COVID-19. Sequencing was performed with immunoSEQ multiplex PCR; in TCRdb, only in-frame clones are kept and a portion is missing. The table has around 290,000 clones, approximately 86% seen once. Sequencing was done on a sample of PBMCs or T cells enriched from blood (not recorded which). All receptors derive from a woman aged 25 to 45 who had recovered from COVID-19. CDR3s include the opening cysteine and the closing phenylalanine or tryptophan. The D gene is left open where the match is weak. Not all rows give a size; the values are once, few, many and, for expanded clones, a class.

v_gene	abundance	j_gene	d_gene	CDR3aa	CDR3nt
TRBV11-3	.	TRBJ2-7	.	CASSLPPGTEAYEQYF	TGTGCCAGCAGCTTACCTCCCGGGACTGAGGCCTACGAGCAGTACTTC
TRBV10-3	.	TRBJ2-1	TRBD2	CAISESMGEGRNEQFF	TGTGCCATCAGTGAGTCGATGGGGGAGGGCCGAAATGAGCAGTTCTTC
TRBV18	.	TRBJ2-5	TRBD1	CASSPETGKEETQYF	TGTGCCAGCTCACCAGAGACAGGGAAGGAAGAGACCCAGTACTTC
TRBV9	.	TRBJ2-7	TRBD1	CASSIGTGGYEQYF	TGTGCCAGCAGCATCGGGACAGGGGGCTACGAGCAGTACTTC
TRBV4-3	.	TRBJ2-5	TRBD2	CASSPILAGPYQETQYF	TGCGCCAGCAGCCCGATCTTAGCGGGGCCGTACCAAGAGACCCAGTACTTC
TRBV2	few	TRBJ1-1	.	CASAPQGFTEAFF	TGTGCCTCAGCTCCCCAGGGCTTCACTGAAGCTTTCTTT
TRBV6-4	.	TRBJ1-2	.	CASSGGNNYGYTF	TGTGCCAGCAGTGGAGGAAATAACTATGGCTACACCTTC
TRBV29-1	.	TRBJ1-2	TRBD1	CSVDQGAVSGYTF	TGCAGCGTTGATCAGGGGGCAGTTAGTGGCTACACCTTC
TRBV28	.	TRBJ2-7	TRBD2	CASSLPGGPYEQYF	TGTGCCAGCAGTTTGCCGGGGGGGCCCTACGAGCAGTACTTC
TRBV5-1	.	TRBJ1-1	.	CASSPGGGTEAFF	TGCGCCAGCAGCCCCGGGGGAGGGACTGAAGCTTTCTTT
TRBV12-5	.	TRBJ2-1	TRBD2	CASAPAGGQYNEQFF	TGTGCTAGTGCTCCGGCGGGAGGGCAATACAATGAGCAGTTCTTC
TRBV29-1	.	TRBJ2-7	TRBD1	CSTAETGNEQYF	TGCAGCACTGCCGAGACAGGGAACGAGCAGTACTTC
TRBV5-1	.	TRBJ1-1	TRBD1	CASTLQGIKNTEAFF	TGCGCCAGCACCTTACAGGGGATTAAAAACACTGAAGCTTTCTTT
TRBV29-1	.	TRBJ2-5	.	CSVDPAGIRETQYF	TGCAGCGTTGATCCGGCGGGGATAAGGGAGACCCAGTACTTC
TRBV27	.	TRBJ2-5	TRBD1	CASSLRSGTGGYQETQYF	TGTGCCAGCAGTTTGAGGAGCGGGACAGGGGGGTACCAAGAGACCCAGTACTTC
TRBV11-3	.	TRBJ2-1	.	CASSLDQKDWNYNEQFF	TGTGCCAGCAGCTTAGACCAGAAGGACTGGAACTACAATGAGCAGTTCTTC
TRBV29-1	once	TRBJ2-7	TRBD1	CSVRLKGGQETAYEQYF	TGCAGCGTTCGTCTGAAGGGCGGACAGGAAACAGCCTACGAGCAGTACTTC
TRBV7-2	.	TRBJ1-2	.	CASSFRGLTKANYGYTF	TGTGCCAGCAGCTTTAGAGGGCTTACTAAAGCTAACTATGGCTACACCTTC
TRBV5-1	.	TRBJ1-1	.	CASRLGTGGTEAFF	TGCGCCAGCCGATTAGGGACGGGGGGCACTGAAGCTTTCTTT
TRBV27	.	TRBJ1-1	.	CASSLGPGYTEAFF	TGTGCCAGCAGTTTAGGTCCAGGTTACACTGAAGCTTTCTTT
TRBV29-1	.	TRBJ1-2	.	CSVESVADTLSGYTF	TGCAGCGTTGAGAGTGTAGCGGACACCCTGTCGGGCTACACCTTC
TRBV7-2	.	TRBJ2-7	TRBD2	CASSRGLAETYEQYF	TGTGCCAGCAGTAGAGGACTAGCGGAAACCTACGAGCAGTACTTC
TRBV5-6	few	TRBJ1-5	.	CASSLGHLNQPQHF	TGTGCCAGCAGCTTGGGACACCTCAATCAGCCCCAGCATTTT
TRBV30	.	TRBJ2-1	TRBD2	CAWSVDNSGAYNEQFF	TGTGCCTGGAGTGTAGATAATAGCGGGGCCTACAATGAGCAGTTCTTC
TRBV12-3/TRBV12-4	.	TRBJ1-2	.	CASSSDNYYGYTF	TGTGCCAGCAGTTCGGACAACTACTATGGCTACACCTTC